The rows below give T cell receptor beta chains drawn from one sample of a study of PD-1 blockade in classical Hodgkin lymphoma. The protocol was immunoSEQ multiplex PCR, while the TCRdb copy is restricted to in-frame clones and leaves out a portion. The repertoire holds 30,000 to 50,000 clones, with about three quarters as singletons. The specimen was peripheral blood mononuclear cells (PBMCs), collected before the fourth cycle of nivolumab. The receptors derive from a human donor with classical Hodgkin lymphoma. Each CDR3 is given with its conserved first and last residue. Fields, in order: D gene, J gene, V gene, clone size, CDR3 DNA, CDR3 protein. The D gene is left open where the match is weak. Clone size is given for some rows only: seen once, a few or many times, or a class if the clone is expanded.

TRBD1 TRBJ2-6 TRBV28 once TGTGCCACACAGGGGGCGGGGTCTGGGGCCAACGTCCTGACTTTC CATQGAGSGANVLTF
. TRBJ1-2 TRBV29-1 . TGCAGCGTTGTTAACTCGGCGGATGGCTACACCTTC CSVVNSADGYTF
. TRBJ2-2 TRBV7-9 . TGTGCCAGCAGCTTAGCGCCCACACCCACCGGGGAGCTGTTTTTT CASSLAPTPTGELFF
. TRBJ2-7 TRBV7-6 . TGTGCCAGCAGCTTAGTTGGGGGGGCGCACAGTAACGAGCAGTACTTC CASSLVGGAHSNEQYF
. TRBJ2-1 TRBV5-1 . TGCGCCAGCAGCTTGGGAGATGGTAGGCTCAATGAGCAGTTCTTC CASSLGDGRLNEQFF
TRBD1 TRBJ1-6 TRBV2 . TGTGCCACCCACCGCCCTAGGACAGGGGTTACGGATAATTCACCCCTCCACTTT CATHRPRTGVTDNSPLHF
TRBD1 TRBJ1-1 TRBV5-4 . TGTGCCAGCAGCCGCTTCCCAGGGGGTAACACTGAAGCTTTCTTT CASSRFPGGNTEAFF
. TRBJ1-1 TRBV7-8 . TGTGCCAGCATCGAGGGGGTGAACACTGAAGCTTTCTTT CASIEGVNTEAFF
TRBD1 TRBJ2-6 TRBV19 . TGTGCCAGTAGTATAAGGGGGCCCGGGGCCAACGTCCTGACTTTC CASSIRGPGANVLTF
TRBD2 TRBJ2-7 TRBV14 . TGTGCCAGCAGCCAAGTCGAGGGAGGGTACGAGCAGTACTTC CASSQVEGGYEQYF
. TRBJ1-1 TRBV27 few TGTGCCAGCAGTTTAGTCAGAAACACTGAAGCTTTCTTT CASSLVRNTEAFF
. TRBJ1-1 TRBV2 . TGTGCCAGCAGCACTTATATGAACACTGAAGCTTTCTTT CASSTYMNTEAFF
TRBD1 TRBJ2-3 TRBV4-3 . TGCGCCAGCAGCCAAGCCGGGACAGGGCTTGCAGATACGCAGTATTTT CASSQAGTGLADTQYF
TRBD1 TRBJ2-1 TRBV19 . TGTGCCAGTAGTCGGGACAGGGACAATGAGCAGTTCTTC CASSRDRDNEQFF
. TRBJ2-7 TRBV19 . TGTGCCAGTAGCCCGGGAGGGACAGGGACCTACGAGCAGTACTTC CASSPGGTGTYEQYF
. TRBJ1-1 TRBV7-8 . TGTGCCAGCAGCGTCGTCCGGGACACCTCCCGCCCCCAAAACACTGAAGCTTTCTTT CASSVVRDTSRPQNTEAFF
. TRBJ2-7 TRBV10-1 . TGCGCCAGCAGGTCGGACCGAGTCTCCTACGAGCAGTACTTC CASRSDRVSYEQYF
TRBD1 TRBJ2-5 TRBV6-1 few TGTGCCAGCAGTTGGGACAGGGGGCAAGAGACCCAGTACTTC CASSWDRGQETQYF
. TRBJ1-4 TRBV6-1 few TGTGCCAGCAGTGAGGTCTCCCGGGGTGAAAAACTGTTTTTT CASSEVSRGEKLFF
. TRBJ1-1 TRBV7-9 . TGTGCCAGCAGCTTAGATCGGTTTGTAGCTTTCTTT CASSLDRFVAFF
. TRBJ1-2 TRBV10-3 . TGTGCCATCAGTGAGGGGGACAGCTACACCTTC CAISEGDSYTF
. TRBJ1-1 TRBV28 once TGTGCCAGCAGTCGATTTGGATTCCAGATGAACACTGAAGCTTTCTTT CASSRFGFQMNTEAFF
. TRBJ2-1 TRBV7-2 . TGTGCCAGCAGCTTTTTACAGGAGCAGTTCTTC CASSFLQEQFF
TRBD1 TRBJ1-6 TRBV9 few TGTGCCAGCAGCGTCGGACAGGGAGGATCACCCCTCCACTTT CASSVGQGGSPLHF
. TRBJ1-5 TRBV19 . TGTGCCAGTAGTCAGCAGAAAAAGCAGCCCCAGCATTTT CASSQQKKQPQHF
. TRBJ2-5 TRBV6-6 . TGTGCCAGCAGTTCCCAGAGGGGCGGACAAGAGACCCAGTACTTC CASSSQRGGQETQYF
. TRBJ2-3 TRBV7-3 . TGTGCCAGCAGCTTGAGGGAGGCAGATACGCAGTATTTT CASSLREADTQYF
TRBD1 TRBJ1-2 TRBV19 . TGTGCCAGTAGTACTCGAGGGGGCGACGGGGGCTATGGCTACACCTTC CASSTRGGDGGYGYTF
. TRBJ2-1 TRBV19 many TGTGCCAGTAGTTATACCTTACTAGAAAATGAGCAGTTCTTC CASSYTLLENEQFF
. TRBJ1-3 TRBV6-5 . TGTGCCAGCAAGTACAGGGAGTCCGGAAACACCATATATTTT CASKYRESGNTIYF